A single sample is the source of the 7 T cell receptor beta chains below, sequenced in a study of vaccination effects on CD4 cells after COVID-19. For these receptors, no antigen is known. Ahead of sequencing, the ViraFEST assay grew antigen-specific CD4+ T cells using viral peptide pools. An approximately ten-day culture period preceded the isolation of CD4+ T cells. Subjects were given two BNT162b2 or mRNA-1273 vaccine doses. Only in-frame clones appear in the TCRdb table, and some are missing; sequencing was by immunoSEQ multiplex PCR. Of nearly 30,000 clones in the sample, around 75% were seen once. The sequences come from CD4+ T cells from PBMCs cultured with SARS-CoV-2 spike peptides, collected after COVID-19 vaccination. The receptors were gathered from a human donor who received a COVID-19 vaccine. Some clones in this sample may be carry-over from other donors' samples.

This clone was recorded once. The V and J genes are TRBV5-1 and TRBJ2-7; D possibly uses TRBD1 or TRBD2 (5 bases each). The CDR3 loop spans 12 amino acids. Germline V lookup: CDR1 SGHRS, CDR2 YFSETQ. V was pared by 2 bases and J by 5 bases, with 8 bases between. The CDR3, as DNA: TGCGCCAGCAGCTTCAGGGACCACGAGCAGTACGTC. Translating it yields CASSFRDHEQYV.

V usage is TRBV24-1 and J usage is TRBJ1-2; D not certain. There are 14 residues in the CDR3. Germline-derived CDR1 and CDR2 are KGHDR and SFDVKD. V shed 2 bases and J shed 8 bases, with 14 bases lying between them. The CDR3 protein is CATSDSGGVRGYTF. The DNA for the CDR3 is TGTGCCACCAGTGATTCCGGTGGGGTCCGCGGCTACACCTTC.

The V and J genes are TRBV14 and TRBJ1-2, with unresolved D. CDR1 SGHDN and CDR2 FVKESK come from the germline V gene. This CDR3 is built from 13 residues. Trimming pared 4 bases from V and 4 bases from J, leaving 10 bases between. The CDR3 region is CASSPGQSYGYTF. In nucleotides, the CDR3 is TGTGCCAGCAGCCCTGGCCAGTCCTATGGCTACACCTTC.

The gene calls are TRBV5-4 and TRBJ2-3; D is ambiguous. V lost 4 bases and J 2 bases, leaving 11 bases between the germline ends. The V gene's germline CDR1 is SGHNT and CDR2 YYREEE (reference sequence). The CDR3 extends over 14 amino acids. The CDR3 nucleotides are TGTGCCAGCAGCCGCAACAGAAACACAGATACGCAGTATTTT. Translating it yields CASSRNRNTDTQYF.

The chain recombines TRBV20-1 with TRBJ2-7; no firm D call. Germline CDR1 is DFQATT and CDR2 is SNEGSKA (reference sequence). V lost 5 bases and J 3 bases, leaving 8 bases between the germline ends. The CDR3 loop spans 11 amino acids. The CDR3 loop reads CSAQELYEQYF. The CDR3 DNA is TGCAGTGCTCAGGAACTCTACGAGCAGTACTTC.

The chain links TRBV27 to TRBJ2-7; 8 nucleotides agree with TRBD2. J lost 5 bases, V lost 5 bases, and 11 bases had no gene match. Germline CDR1 reads MNHEY; CDR2 reads SMNVEV (reference sequence). The CDR3 runs 15 residues. Here the CDR3 DNA reads TGTGCCAGCAGTCCCGGACTAGCTCATTTCGACGAGCAGTACGTC. Translated, it gives CASSPGLAHFDEQYV.

The chain has TRBV9 and TRBJ1-3, with no clear D. CDR1 is SGDLS and CDR2 is YYNGEE in the germline V gene. This CDR3 comprises 13 residues. Trimming removed 2 bases from V and 2 bases from J, with 5 bases in between. CDR3 coding DNA: TGTGCCAGCAGCGTCGAAGCTGGAAACACCATATATTTT. Amino acids: CASSVEAGNTIYF.